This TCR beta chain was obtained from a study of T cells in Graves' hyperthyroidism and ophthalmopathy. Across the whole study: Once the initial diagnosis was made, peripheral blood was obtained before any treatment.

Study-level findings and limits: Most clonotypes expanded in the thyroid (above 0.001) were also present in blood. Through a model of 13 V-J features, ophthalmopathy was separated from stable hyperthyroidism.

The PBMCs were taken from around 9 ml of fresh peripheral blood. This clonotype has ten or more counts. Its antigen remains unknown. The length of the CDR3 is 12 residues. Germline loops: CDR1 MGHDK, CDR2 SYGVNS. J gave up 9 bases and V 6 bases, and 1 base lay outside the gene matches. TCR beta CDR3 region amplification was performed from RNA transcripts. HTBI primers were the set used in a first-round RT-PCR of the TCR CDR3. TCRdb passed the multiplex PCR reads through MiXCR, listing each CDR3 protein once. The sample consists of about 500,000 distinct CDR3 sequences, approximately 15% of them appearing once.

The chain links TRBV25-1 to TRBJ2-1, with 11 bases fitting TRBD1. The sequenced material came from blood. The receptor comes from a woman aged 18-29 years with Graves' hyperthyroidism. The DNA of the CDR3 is TGTGCCAGCAGGGACAGGGGGCTTGAGCAGTTCTTC. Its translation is CASRDRGLEQFF.